What follows are 23 T cell receptor beta chains derived from one specimen sequenced in a study of beta chain features in type 1 diabetes (dated by TCRdb to 2016 to 2018). Overall results and qualifications from the work: A moderate but significant shortening of TCRB CDR3 length was observed in type 1 diabetes patients in all four CD4+ subsets.

The antigens of these receptors remain unknown. Library creation used the immunoSEQ multiplex PCR assay. The entire amount of isolated RNA was reverse transcribed using the High Capacity cDNA Reverse Transcription Kit, so the sequenced TCRB transcripts were expressed ones. Drawn from immuneACCESS, this table holds only the in-frame rearrangements with V and J called that TCRdb kept. Clones are partly lost; checked studies trace under half to an unresolved V gene and leave the rest unexplained. For this sample the table gives around 310,000 clones, of which about 13% were detected only once. The leading ten clones occupy nearly 0.015% of the sample. Sequenced sample: naive CD4+ T cells from blood. The cell subset or site label, as the study defines it: true naive CD4+ T cells. Every receptor here comes from a woman aged 18-35 years with type 1 diabetes.

The chain recombines TRBV9 with TRBJ2-1; 10 positions agree with TRBD2. CDR3 size: 16 residues. The V gene end was trimmed by 3 bases and the J gene end by 5 bases; junction bases not matched to a gene: 8. Looked up from germline, CDR1 is SGDLS and CDR2 is YYNGEE. CDR3 DNA sequence: TGTGCCAGCAGCGACGGCCTAGCGGGGGTGAACAATGAGCAGTTCTTC. This encodes CASSDGLAGVNNEQFF.

The table lists this clone with a few counts. The chain links TRBV7-2 to TRBJ2-1; D might be TRBD2 (7 bases). The CDR3 runs 13 residues. The V gene lost 7 bases and the J gene lost 4 bases, with 11 bases spanning the gap. Per the germline V gene, CDR1 is SGHTA and CDR2 is FQGNSA. The CDR3 DNA follows: TGTGCCAGCAAGGCGGGGGCATACAATGAGCAGTTCTTC. Encoded protein: CASKAGAYNEQFF.

This clone was detected only a few times. This chain uses TRBV9 with TRBJ2-5, with a tentative D call TRBD2 (7 bases). The V gene lost 0 bases and the J gene lost 5 bases, with 14 bases spanning the gap. CDR1 and CDR2 from the germline V gene are SGDLS and YYNGEE. The CDR3 sequence is 15 residues long. The CDR3, as DNA: TGTGCCAGCAGCGTAGGTGCCCGGGGGGCGGAGACCCAGTACTTC. As protein: CASSVGARGAETQYF.

This rearrangement joins TRBV27 to TRBJ2-7; 7 nucleotides match TRBD2. CDR1 and CDR2 (germline): MNHEY, SMNVEV (reference sequence). The J segment lost 7 bases and the V segment lost 8 bases, leaving 11 bases of the junction unmatched. This CDR3 contains 13 residues. The CDR3 region is CASRPGTKGEQYF. The CDR3 nucleotides are TGTGCCAGCCGACCAGGGACTAAGGGGGAGCAGTACTTC.

The V call is TRBV11-3, the J call TRBJ1-1; 8 bases are shared with TRBD1. The CDR3 consists of 15 residues. In germline, CDR1 is SGHNT, CDR2 YENEEA. The ends lost 5 bases at V and 7 bases at J; junction bases unmatched: 12. CDR3 residues: CASSPRDRIRIEAFF. CDR3 in DNA: TGTGCCAGCAGCCCCCGGGACAGGATAAGGATTGAAGCTTTCTTT.

V and J are TRBV2 and TRBJ2-1, with 12 nucleotides matching TRBD2. V lost 4 bases and J lost 11; bases outside the gene matches: 9. The germline gives CDR1 SNHLY, CDR2 FYNNEI. The CDR3 has 15 residues. This chain's CDR3 is CASSGLAGGLSQQFF. CDR3 coding DNA: TGTGCCAGCAGTGGCCTAGCGGGAGGGCTAAGTCAGCAGTTCTTC.

The genes are TRBV29-1 and TRBJ2-1; D remains ambiguous. Trimming cost V 3 bases and J 0 bases, with 6 bases left between them. Germline V gene sequence: CDR1 SQVTM, CDR2 ANQGSEA. The CDR3 contains 13 residues. The CDR3 spells CSVDPNSYNEQFF. The CDR3 coding sequence is TGCAGCGTTGATCCTAACTCCTACAATGAGCAGTTCTTC.

CDR3 sequence (DNA): TGTGCCAGCAGCGTCGCCGGGACAGGGGGCATAGGTGAGCAGTTCTTC. Protein: CASSVAGTGGIGEQFF. The V and J genes are TRBV9 and TRBJ2-1, with 12 bases fitting TRBD1. The CDR3 extends over 16 amino acids. V shed 2 bases and J 9 bases; nucleotides not matched to a gene: 9. Germline loops: CDR1 SGDLS, CDR2 YYNGEE.

DNA for the CDR3: TGTGCCTGGACCCCGGGACTAGCGGGACTGGTGACCCAGTACTTC. It encodes CAWTPGLAGLVTQYF. The chain is built from TRBV30 and TRBJ2-5; 13 positions match TRBD2. This CDR3 is built from 15 residues. Germline V CDR1 and CDR2: GTSNPN, SVGIG (reference sequence). The J segment lost 7 bases and the V segment lost 4 bases, leaving 9 bases of the junction unmatched.

The chain couples TRBV5-4 to TRBJ1-1; the D is unclear. The CDR3 loop spans 14 amino acids. Per the germline V gene, CDR1 is SGHNT and CDR2 is YYREEE (reference sequence). Trimming took 0 bases from V and 1 from J, leaving 7 bases between them. CDR3 loop: CASSLESGNTEAFF. The CDR3 nucleotides read TGTGCCAGCAGCTTGGAATCCGGGAACACTGAAGCTTTCTTT.

The sample holds a few counts of this clone. The chain combines TRBV11-2 with TRBJ2-2; perhaps TRBD2 as D (5 bases). The germline CDR1 and CDR2 sequences are SGHAT and FQNNGV. Trimming cost V 3 bases and J 6 bases, with 11 bases left between them. CDR3 length: 14 amino acids. The DNA for the CDR3 is TGTGCCAGCAGCTTTGTAGCGCGCGCCGGGGAGCTGTTTTTT. The encoded protein is CASSFVARAGELFF. Based on the CDR3 plus reference TRBV11-2 and TRBJ2-2, the full variable domain is EAGVAQSPRYKIIEKRQSVAFWCNPISGHATLYWYQQILGQGPKLLIQFQNNGVVDDSQLPKDRFSAERLKGVDSTLKIQPAKLEDSAVYLCASSFVARAGELFFGEGSRLTVL.

The chain combines TRBV27 with TRBJ2-1; 10 nucleotides align to TRBD2. CDR3 length equals 16 residues. From germline, CDR1 is MNHEY and CDR2 SMNVEV (reference sequence). Germline trimming cut 4 bases from V and 2 bases from J; bases unmatched to any gene: 5. Written as DNA, the CDR3 is TGTGCCAGCAGTTCCCCTAGCGGGAGAGCCTACAATGAGCAGTTCTTC. Amino acid sequence: CASSSPSGRAYNEQFF.

CDR3 DNA sequence: TGTGCCAGCAGCGTAGTTACAGGGCAGCAAGAGACCCAGTACTTC. Its translation: CASSVVTGQQETQYF. The V gene is TRBV9, the J gene TRBJ2-5; a weak D match, TRBD1 (6 bases). The CDR3 runs to 15 residues. The V and J ends lost 0 bases and 2 bases respectively, with 11 bases between them. CDR1 and CDR2 (germline): SGDLS, YYNGEE.

This clone was observed a few times. The V call is TRBV7-2, the J call TRBJ2-5; 7 bases are a match to TRBD2. J gave up 4 bases and V 4 bases, and 6 bases lay outside the gene matches. This CDR3 spans 14 amino acids. Looked up from germline, CDR1 is SGHTA and CDR2 is FQGNSA. The CDR3 loop reads CASSWDYWGETQYF. The CDR3 coding sequence is TGTGCCAGCAGCTGGGACTACTGGGGAGAGACCCAGTACTTC.

This chain connects TRBV10-3 to TRBJ2-1; TRBD2 might be the D (6 bases). CDR1 is ENHRY, CDR2 SYGVKD, per germline. V lost 4 bases and J 7 bases, leaving 11 bases between the germline ends. The CDR3 is made up of 13 amino acids. The CDR3 region has the DNA TGTGCCATCAGTGGGCGGGATTCGAATGAGCAGTTCTTC. Amino acids: CAISGRDSNEQFF.

This clone turned up a few times. The gene calls are TRBV19 and TRBJ1-5; 7 bases are a match to TRBD1. This CDR3 is built from 17 residues. J lost 3 bases, V lost 3 bases, and 11 bases had no gene match. Germline-derived CDR1 and CDR2 are LNHDA and SQIVND (reference sequence). The CDR3 region has the DNA TGTGCCAGTAGTATTAGGCTGGGGGACAGAATCAATCAGCCCCAGCATTTT. Amino acids: CASSIRLGDRINQPQHF.

With respect to this clone: The CDR3 carries no conserved terminal phenylalanine or tryptophan, so it likely arises from a read error. The DNA is omitted, as the CDR3 cannot be located on it reliably, and the CDR3 follows TCRdb's listing. The gene calls are TRBV7-9 and TRBJ1-1. CDR1 and CDR2 from the germline V gene are SEHNR and FQNEAQ (reference sequence). With termini counted, the CDR3 has 15 amino acids. CDR3 amino acids: CASSSNRERGADDLE.

This chain connects TRBV19 to TRBJ2-1, with a possible D match to TRBD2 (6 bases). Germline-derived CDR1 and CDR2 are LNHDA and SQIVND (reference sequence). Trimming took 3 bases from V and 11 from J, leaving 14 bases between them. This CDR3 spans 13 amino acids. The CDR3 region is CASSIPLGLQQFF. CDR3 coding DNA: TGTGCCAGTAGTATTCCCTTGGGACTCCAGCAGTTCTTC.

The genes are TRBV2 and TRBJ2-5; maybe TRBD1 (5 bases). Trimming took 4 bases from V and 4 from J, leaving 13 bases between them. Germline V gene lookup returns CDR1 SNHLY and CDR2 FYNNEI. This CDR3 is built from 14 residues. For the CDR3, the DNA is TGTGCCAGCAGTGCTGGGGCAGGCCGAGAGACCCAGTACTTC. Its protein is CASSAGAGRETQYF.

The J gene is TRBJ2-1, the V gene TRBV18, with TRBD1 identical over 9 bases. CDR1 and CDR2 from the germline V gene are KGHSH and LQKENI. The CDR3 covers 15 residues. With V trimmed by 3 bases and J by 6 bases, 6 bases remained unmatched. CDR3 amino acids: CASSPWTGEGNEQFF. The DNA of the CDR3 is TGTGCCAGCTCACCGTGGACAGGGGAGGGCAATGAGCAGTTCTTC.

This clone has a handful of counts. Other DNA sequences of this sample code for an identical CDR3. V and J are TRBV30 and TRBJ2-1; D might be TRBD1 (6 bases). From germline, CDR1 is GTSNPN and CDR2 SVGIG (reference sequence). With 0 bases removed from V and 10 bases from J, the gap between germline ends came to 10 bases. The length of the CDR3 is 12 residues. The CDR3 sequence: CAWSVGGGEQFF. The CDR3 DNA is TGTGCCTGGAGTGTAGGTGGGGGCGAGCAGTTCTTC. Drawing the rest from reference TRBV30 and TRBJ2-1, the complete variable domain is SQTIHQWPATLVQPVGSPLSLECTVEGTSNPNLYWYRQAAGRGLQLLFYSVGIGQISSEVPQNLSASRPQDRQFILSSKKLLLSDSGFYLCAWSVGGGEQFFGPGTRLTVL.

The rearrangement joins TRBV7-3 to TRBJ2-2; tentative D call: TRBD1 (7 bases). Deletions cut 2 bases from V and 2 bases from J, with 9 bases between. CDR1 is SGHTA and CDR2 is FQGTGA in the germline V gene. The CDR3 consists of 15 residues. CDR3 loop: CASSLQGGNTGELFF. CDR3 sequence (DNA): TGTGCCAGCAGCTTACAGGGGGGTAACACCGGGGAGCTGTTTTTT.

This clone has a handful of counts. The chain uses TRBV11-2 and TRBJ2-4, with TRBD1 matching over 9 bases. V gave up 2 bases and J gave up 2 bases; unmatched junction bases: 7. Per germline, CDR1 SGHAT and CDR2 FQNNGV. CDR3 length: 17 amino acids. CDR3 DNA: TGTGCCAGCAGCTTATCGGCACAGGGGGCCCCCAAAAACATTCAGTACTTC. Its translation: CASSLSAQGAPKNIQYF.